This TCR beta chain was observed in a study of blood T cell repertoires in COVID-19. Study overall: COVID-19 samples from acute and convalescent phases originated in the United States, Italy and Spain. The analysed material was cDNA or gDNA that came from T cells, B-cell-depleted T cells, or PBMCs.

The data were produced by immunoSEQ multiplex PCR, yet TCRdb's version contains in-frame clones alone and is incomplete. Here the sample spans about 170,000 clones, around 90% being singletons. V lost 3 bases, J lost 0 bases, and 13 bases lay in between. The CDR3 consists of 17 residues. CDR1 KGHDR and CDR2 SFDVKD come from the germline V gene. Specimen: peripheral blood. The rearrangement joins TRBV24-1 to TRBJ2-2; perhaps TRBD2 as D (6 bases). The origin of this receptor is a man in his fifties or sixties with COVID-19, enrolled during active disease. CDR3 sequence (DNA): TGTGCCACCAGTGATCTGGGGCGGGGAACGAACACCGGGGAGCTGTTTTTT. Translation gives CATSDLGRGTNTGELFF.